Listed below are T cell receptor beta chains from one sample, sequenced in a study of T cell repertoires in ileal Crohn's disease. Profiling relied on immunoSEQ multiplex PCR, and the TCRdb table lists in-frame clones only, not all of them. The repertoire holds about 5,500 clones, with more than 80% as singletons. The sample consisted of ileal tissue. These receptors came from an adult with Crohn's disease. The CDR3 runs from the conserved cysteine through the conserved F or W. The D gene is left open where the match is weak. Size values are once, few and many counts, or a class for expanded clones, and some rows have none.

V gene	D gene	clone size	J gene	CDR3 protein	CDR3 DNA
TRBV28	TRBD1	.	TRBJ1-5	CASSFKGANNQPQHF	TGTGCCAGCAGTTTTAAGGGGGCGAACAATCAGCCCCAGCATTTT
TRBV5-1	TRBD1	.	TRBJ1-2	CASSPGQLYGYTF	TGCGCCAGCAGCCCGGGACAGCTCTATGGCTACACCTTC
TRBV29-1	TRBD1	.	TRBJ1-2	CSVHRGLSYGYTF	TGCAGCGTCCACAGGGGGCTAAGCTATGGCTACACCTTC
TRBV7-8	TRBD1	few	TRBJ2-1	CASSLMARDRAYNEQFF	TGTGCCAGCAGCTTAATGGCACGGGACAGAGCTTACAATGAGCAGTTCTTC
TRBV11-2	TRBD2	.	TRBJ2-7	CASSLGVAGAYEQYF	TGTGCCAGCAGCTTAGGGGTAGCGGGAGCCTACGAGCAGTACTTC
TRBV7-9	.	.	TRBJ2-7	CASSLVGGFGEQYF	TGTGCCAGCAGCTTAGTAGGGGGTTTTGGGGAGCAGTACTTC
TRBV6-5	.	.	TRBJ1-5	CASRRGNQPQHF	TGTGCCAGCAGAAGGGGGAATCAGCCCCAGCATTTT
TRBV2	.	.	TRBJ2-4	CASHPGQNIQYF	TGTGCCAGCCACCCAGGCCAAAACATTCAGTACTTC
TRBV2	TRBD1	.	TRBJ1-6	CASSQNVPGQNSPLHF	TGTGCCAGCAGTCAAAACGTTCCGGGACAGAATTCACCCCTCCACTTT
TRBV4-3	TRBD2	.	TRBJ2-3	CASSQDTSGRYGQGADTQYF	TGCGCCAGCAGCCAAGATACTAGCGGGAGGTACGGGCAGGGGGCAGATACGCAGTATTTT
TRBV4-2	TRBD2	.	TRBJ2-5	CASSPTSGNQETQYF	TGTGCCAGCAGCCCGACTAGCGGAAACCAAGAGACCCAGTACTTC
TRBV10-2	TRBD2	.	TRBJ2-1	CASKGLAGGEQFF	TGCGCCAGCAAAGGACTAGCGGGCGGTGAGCAGTTCTTC
TRBV5-6	TRBD1	once	TRBJ1-3	CASSLPGQGRDTIYF	TGTGCCAGCAGCTTGCCGGGACAGGGCCGAGACACCATATATTTT
TRBV7-6	TRBD1	.	TRBJ2-3	CASSSGTGGLDTQYF	TGTGCCAGCAGCTCCGGGACAGGGGGCTTGGATACGCAGTATTTT
TRBV4-3	TRBD1	.	TRBJ2-1	CASSHEQGADNEQFF	TGCGCCAGCAGCCACGAACAGGGGGCGGACAATGAGCAGTTCTTC
TRBV18	TRBD1	.	TRBJ2-2	CASSAGQANTGELFF	TGTGCCAGCTCCGCGGGACAGGCGAACACCGGGGAGCTGTTTTTT
TRBV4-3	TRBD1	.	TRBJ2-7	CASSYRDRGSYEQYF	TGCGCCAGCAGCTACCGGGACAGGGGTTCCTACGAGCAGTACTTC
TRBV28	TRBD2	once	TRBJ2-1	CASSHLAGAGNEQFF	TGTGCCAGCAGTCACCTAGCGGGAGCGGGCAATGAGCAGTTCTTC
TRBV2	TRBD1	few	TRBJ1-5	CASSSQIQGIQPQHF	TGTGCCAGCAGTTCTCAGATACAGGGGATTCAGCCCCAGCATTTT
TRBV6-1	.	.	TRBJ1-5	CASSEGPGWRQPQHF	TGTGCCAGCAGTGAAGGCCCAGGGTGGCGGCAGCCCCAGCATTTT
TRBV5-1	.	few	TRBJ1-1	CASSLQEQVNTEAFF	TGCGCCAGCAGCCTCCAAGAACAGGTGAACACTGAAGCTTTCTTT
TRBV9	TRBD2	few	TRBJ2-2	CASSGSSGGATGELFF	TGTGCCAGCAGCGGGTCTAGCGGGGGGGCTACCGGGGAGCTGTTTTTT
TRBV30	TRBD1	.	TRBJ1-6	CAWSGRQGVESPLHF	TGTGCCTGGAGTGGAAGACAGGGGGTTGAGTCACCCCTCCACTTT
TRBV7-9	.	.	TRBJ1-6	CASSLDAALHF	TGTGCCAGTAGCTTAGACGCGGCCCTCCACTTT
TRBV6-5	TRBD1	.	TRBJ2-7	CASRKGGTGAYEQYF	TGTGCCAGCAGAAAGGGGGGGACAGGGGCCTACGAGCAGTACTTC
TRBV9	TRBD1	few	TRBJ1-4	CASSPRQGEKLFF	TGTGCCAGCAGCCCCCGACAGGGTGAAAAACTGTTTTTT
TRBV2	TRBD1	.	TRBJ1-6	CASSQNVPGQNSPLHF	TGTGCCAGTAGTCAAAACGTTCCGGGACAGAATTCACCCCTCCACTTT
TRBV5-1	TRBD1	.	TRBJ1-1	CASSWGQTNTEAFF	TGCGCCAGCAGCTGGGGACAGACGAACACTGAAGCTTTCTTT
TRBV5-4	.	.	TRBJ2-3	CASSFWGRPGADTQYF	TGTGCCAGCTCTTTCTGGGGTCGACCGGGGGCAGATACGCAGTATTTT
TRBV30	.	.	TRBJ1-6	CAWKRPTGDNSPLHF	TGTGCCTGGAAGAGGCCCACGGGGGATAATTCACCCCTCCACTTT
TRBV28	.	.	TRBJ2-4	CASSLFRALAKNIQYF	TGTGCCAGCAGTTTATTCAGGGCTTTAGCCAAAAACATTCAGTACTTC
TRBV6-1	.	.	TRBJ2-1	CASSVGGEDEQFF	TGTGCCAGCAGTGTCGGTGGGGAGGATGAGCAGTTCTTC
TRBV4-2	.	.	TRBJ2-2	CASSQEGGGRIGELFF	TGTGCCAGCAGCCAAGAGGGGGGAGGCCGCATCGGGGAGCTGTTTTTT
TRBV5-1	TRBD2	.	TRBJ2-5	CASSLAGWSGGQETQYF	TGCGCCAGCAGCTTGGCCGGTTGGAGCGGGGGCCAAGAGACCCAGTACTTC
TRBV28	TRBD1	once	TRBJ1-5	CASSLKGARGGIDSNQPQHF	TGTGCCAGCAGTTTAAAGGGGGCGCGGGGTGGGATTGATAGCAATCAGCCCCAGCATTTT
TRBV4-3	.	.	TRBJ1-6	CASSRQDSNSPLHF	TGCGCCAGCAGCCGACAGGATTCAAATTCACCCCTCCACTTT
TRBV11-2	.	.	TRBJ2-1	CASSLGQNYNEQFF	TGTGCCAGCAGCTTAGGGCAGAACTACAATGAGCAGTTCTTC
TRBV14	TRBD1	.	TRBJ1-2	CASSHGQGADYGYTF	TGTGCCAGCAGCCATGGACAGGGGGCGGACTATGGCTACACCTTC
TRBV28	TRBD1	.	TRBJ1-4	CASRRDREGDEKLFF	TGTGCCAGCAGACGGGACAGGGAGGGGGATGAAAAACTGTTTTTT
TRBV9	TRBD1	.	TRBJ1-3	CASSVSTGAGNTIYF	TGTGCCAGCAGCGTATCGACAGGGGCTGGAAACACCATATATTTT
TRBV19	.	.	TRBJ2-3	CASSISQSTDTQYF	TGTGCCAGTAGTATATCCCAGAGCACAGATACGCAGTATTTT
TRBV5-1	.	.	TRBJ2-6	CASSLGGSGANVLTF	TGCGCCAGCAGCTTGGGAGGCTCTGGGGCCAACGTCCTGACTTTC
TRBV5-1	.	.	TRBJ2-5	CASSFPGSGETQYF	TGCGCCAGCAGCTTCCCCGGGAGTGGAGAGACCCAGTACTTC
TRBV4-3	TRBD1	.	TRBJ2-2	CASSQLRRQQGAPGELFF	TGCGCCAGCAGCCAACTCAGGAGACAGCAGGGGGCACCCGGGGAGCTGTTTTTT
TRBV5-1	TRBD1	.	TRBJ2-3	CASSFGQGTDTQYF	TGCGCCAGCAGCTTTGGACAGGGGACAGATACGCAGTATTTT
TRBV5-1	TRBD2	.	TRBJ2-3	CASSLTSGTNTQYF	TGCGCCAGCAGCTTGACTAGCGGTACTAATACGCAGTATTTT
TRBV11-2	TRBD1	.	TRBJ2-7	CASSLGTGGLQSYEQYF	TGTGCCAGCAGCTTAGGGACAGGGGGGTTACAATCTTACGAGCAGTACTTC
TRBV28	.	.	TRBJ1-1	CASSLGPEGAEAFF	TGTGCCAGCAGTCTAGGGCCCGAAGGGGCTGAAGCTTTCTTT
TRBV6-1	.	.	TRBJ1-2	CASSEARGAGGYTF	TGTGCCAGCAGTGAAGCTCGGGGGGCGGGGGGCTACACCTTC
TRBV10-1	.	.	TRBJ2-1	CARIGVAPENSYNEQFF	TGCGCCAGAATTGGAGTAGCGCCGGAGAACTCCTACAATGAGCAGTTCTTC
TRBV7-2	TRBD1	.	TRBJ1-6	CASSVQGSSYNSPLHF	TGTGCCAGCAGCGTACAGGGGAGCTCCTATAATTCACCCCTCCACTTT
TRBV15	.	once	TRBJ2-3	CATSRGRGDITDTQYF	TGTGCCACCAGCAGAGGGAGAGGGGACATAACAGATACGCAGTATTTT
TRBV19	.	.	TRBJ1-1	CASTLAMNTEAFF	TGTGCCAGTACTTTAGCGATGAACACTGAAGCTTTCTTT
TRBV5-4	TRBD2	.	TRBJ2-3	CASRLTSGTDTQYF	TGTGCCAGCAGGCTTACTAGCGGCACAGATACGCAGTATTTT
TRBV27	TRBD1	.	TRBJ2-7	CASRALSGTGRKVQYF	TGTGCCAGCAGAGCTCTATCCGGGACAGGGAGGAAGGTGCAGTACTTC